The 25 T cell receptor beta chains below were found in one sample sequenced in a study of blood T cell repertoires in COVID-19. Sequenced by immunoSEQ multiplex PCR; TCRdb stores in-frame clones only, minus some. This sample has roughly 100,000 clones, with around 81% found just once. Sequencing input: peripheral blood. Receptor source: an elderly man with COVID-19, enrolled during active disease.

The chain joins TRBV3-1 (or the pseudogene TRBV3-2) to TRBJ1-4, with 7 bases matching TRBD1. After removal of 3 bases from V and 7 bases from J, the junction contained 20 bases not matched to a gene. Per germline, CDR1 LGHDT and CDR2 YNNKEL (reference sequence). The CDR3 runs 19 residues. CDR3 nucleotide sequence: TGTGCCAGCAGCCATCCCCCGGACAGGTCACTTAACCCATCTGAAAAACTGTTTTTT. This translates into CASSHPPDRSLNPSEKLFF.

A few counts support this clone. The CDR3 here is CAVRDRGRNTEAFF. The CDR3 DNA is TGTGCCGTCCGGGACAGGGGAAGAAACACTGAAGCTTTCTTT. This chain joins TRBV6-1 and TRBJ1-1, with 10 bases identical to TRBD1. Looked up from germline, CDR1 is MNHNS and CDR2 is SASEGT. Losses at the gene ends were 11 bases for V and 2 bases for J; bases not matched to a gene: 8. The CDR3 has 14 amino acids.

V is TRBV6-5 and J is TRBJ1-1, with D hard to call. CDR1 is MNHEY and CDR2 is SVGAGI in the germline V gene. Deletions cut 6 bases from V and 1 base from J, with 9 bases between. CDR3 length equals 13 residues. The CDR3 coding sequence is TGTGCCAGCAGCTTTCTAAAGAACACTGAAGCTTTCTTT. Protein: CASSFLKNTEAFF.

This chain connects TRBV28 to TRBJ2-3; no definite D call. From germline, CDR1 is MDHEN and CDR2 SYDVKM. The CDR3 runs 11 residues. V shed 3 bases and J shed 4 bases, with 2 bases lying between them. The CDR3 loop is CASSFSDTQYF. The CDR3 region has the DNA TGTGCCAGCAGTTTCTCAGATACGCAGTATTTT.

This rearrangement joins TRBV6-5 to TRBJ1-1; D is unclear. The CDR3 extends over 12 amino acids. Trimming left V 0 bases short and J 5 bases short, with 4 bases between. Germline V gene sequence: CDR1 MNHEY, CDR2 SVGAGI. The CDR3 DNA is TGTGCCAGCAGTTACTCGCGGACTGAAGCTTTCTTT. This translates into CASSYSRTEAFF.

The chain has TRBV7-3 and TRBJ2-7, with TRBD2 identical over 8 bases. The CDR3 runs 16 residues. After removal of 2 bases from V and 3 bases from J, the junction contained 9 bases not matched to a gene. Germline CDR1 and CDR2: SGHTA and FQGTGA. CDR3 sequence reads: CASSLGPPGGLYEQYF. DNA for the CDR3: TGTGCCAGCAGCTTAGGCCCTCCGGGGGGGCTCTACGAGCAGTACTTC. Using reference TRBV7-3 and TRBJ2-7 for the parts outside the CDR3, the full variable domain is GAGVSQTPSNKVTEKGKYVELRCDPISGHTALYWYRQSLGQGPEFLIYFQGTGAADDSGLPNDRFFAVRPEGSVSTLKIQRTERGDSAVYLCASSLGPPGGLYEQYFGPGTRLTVT.

The chain links TRBV19 to TRBJ2-1, with a possible D match to TRBD1 (5 bases). Trimming left V 5 bases short and J 6 bases short, with 14 bases between. The CDR3 is made up of 14 amino acids. Germline-derived CDR1 and CDR2 are LNHDA and SQIVND (reference sequence). The CDR3 DNA follows: TGTGCCAGTAGTTGGTTGGGCAGGGTCAATGAGCAGTTCTTC. Translating gives CASSWLGRVNEQFF.

The rearrangement links TRBV19 to TRBJ1-6; 7 nucleotides match TRBD1. The ends lost 6 bases at V and 0 bases at J; junction bases unmatched: 5. CDR3 length equals 16 residues. Germline assignment: CDR1 LNHDA and CDR2 SQIVND (reference sequence). The CDR3, as DNA: TGTGCCAGTAGCTCCAGGGGGAACTCCTATAATTCACCCCTCCACTTT. Translation: CASSSRGNSYNSPLHF.

This chain connects TRBV4-3 to TRBJ1-5; unclear D gene. CDR1 and CDR2 (germline): LGHNA, YSLEER. V lost 0 bases, J lost 3 bases, and 9 bases lay in between. The CDR3 is 15 amino acids. The CDR3 reads CASSQENRYNQPQHF. For the CDR3, the DNA is TGCGCCAGCAGCCAAGAAAACAGATACAATCAGCCCCAGCATTTT.

The CDR3 nucleotides read TGTGCCATCACAGAGGACAGGAACTATGGCTACACCTTC. Amino acid sequence: CAITEDRNYGYTF. The J gene is TRBJ1-2, the V gene TRBV10-3; 7 nucleotides match TRBD1. The CDR3 consists of 13 residues. CDR1 and CDR2 from the germline V gene are ENHRY and SYGVKD. The V and J ends lost 7 bases and 2 bases, in that order; junction bases with no gene match: 4.

The CDR3 is CASSRSGGVTDTQYF. CDR3 DNA: TGTGCCAGCAGTCGCAGTGGGGGGGTCACAGATACGCAGTATTTT. This chain joins TRBV11-3 and TRBJ2-3, with 7 bases that match TRBD2. The CDR3 runs 15 residues. V was clipped by 6 bases and J by 2 bases; unmatched bases: 8. The germline CDR1 and CDR2 sequences are SGHNT and YENEEA.

In its sample, this clone is medium-sized. The chain employs TRBV29-1 and TRBJ1-3; D is ambiguous. There are 15 residues in the CDR3. Germline assignment: CDR1 SQVTM and CDR2 ANQGSEA. The V gene lost 2 bases and the J gene lost 2 bases, with 13 bases spanning the gap. The CDR3 DNA reads as TGCAGCGTTGAACAGGACTTTTTAACTGGAAACACCATATATTTT. Translated: CSVEQDFLTGNTIYF.

The V and J genes are TRBV27 and TRBJ1-3; the D is unclear. The CDR3 totals 14 residues. In germline, CDR1 is MNHEY, CDR2 SMNVEV (reference sequence). V gave up 3 bases and J gave up 2 bases, with 8 bases separating them. The CDR3 nucleotides are TGTGCCAGCAGTTTGAACAGTGCTGGAAACACCATATATTTT. The encoded protein is CASSLNSAGNTIYF.

This chain connects TRBV10-3 to TRBJ1-3; 8 bases map to TRBD1. The CDR3 length is 15 residues. J was trimmed by 4 bases and V by 3 bases; bases with no gene match: 5. Per germline, CDR1 ENHRY and CDR2 SYGVKD. CDR3 loop: CAISEGQGIGNTIYF. DNA of the CDR3: TGTGCCATCAGTGAAGGACAGGGAATAGGAAACACCATATATTTT.

The rearrangement links TRBV5-5 to TRBJ2-5, with 8 bases aligning to TRBD2. V trimming: 2 bases; J trimming: 2 bases; junction bases outside the gene matches: 8. The CDR3 extends over 16 amino acids. Germline V gives CDR1 SGHKS, CDR2 YYEKEE (reference sequence). The CDR3, as DNA: TGTGCCAGCAGCTTCGTAGCGGGGCAGGGTCAAGAGACCCAGTACTTC. Protein: CASSFVAGQGQETQYF.

The J gene is TRBJ1-2, the V gene TRBV7-2, with D perhaps TRBD1 (5 bases). Germline CDR1 is SGHTA and CDR2 is FQGNSA. This CDR3 comprises 14 residues. Deletions cut 3 bases from V and 1 base from J, with 9 bases between. CDR3 protein: CASSLRRGNYGYTF. The CDR3, as DNA: TGTGCCAGCAGCTTGAGGAGGGGTAACTATGGCTACACCTTC.

This chain uses TRBV19 with TRBJ1-1; the match to TRBD1 covers 7 bases. Germline V lookup: CDR1 LNHDA, CDR2 SQIVND (reference sequence). J gave up 0 bases and V 5 bases, and 3 bases lay outside the gene matches. CDR3 length: 14 amino acids. The CDR3 DNA sequence: TGTGCCAGTAGTGTGGGACAGTTGAACACTGAAGCTTTCTTT. Residues: CASSVGQLNTEAFF.

J is TRBJ1-2 and V is TRBV18; D gene uncertain. V dropped 4 bases and J dropped 5 bases, with 20 bases sitting between them. This CDR3 is built from 16 residues. CDR1 is KGHSH and CDR2 is LQKENI in the germline V gene. As DNA, the CDR3 is TGTGCCAGCTCACTATCAGTGACAACATCACAATATGGCTACACCTTC. Amino acid sequence: CASSLSVTTSQYGYTF.

This clone was counted only a few times. The chain employs TRBV18 and TRBJ1-4; 7 bases are a match to TRBD1. The CDR3 contains 14 residues. Germline V gives CDR1 KGHSH, CDR2 LQKENI. V dropped 4 bases and J dropped 3; count of bases not matched to a gene: 2. The CDR3 spells CASSLGQSNEKLFF. DNA for the CDR3: TGTGCCAGCTCACTGGGACAGTCTAATGAAAAACTGTTTTTT. Full variable domain (outside the CDR3, taken from reference TRBV18 and TRBJ1-4): NAGVMQNPRHLVRRRGQEARLRCSPMKGHSHVYWYRQLPEEGLKFMVYLQKENIIDESGMPKERFSAEFPKEGPSILRIQQVVRGDSAAYFCASSLGQSNEKLFFGSGTQLSVL.

For this clone: The sample has other DNA sequences that encode this CDR3 too. The chain employs TRBV9 and TRBJ1-4, with 9 positions matching TRBD1. The length of the CDR3 is 15 residues. Trimming removed 3 bases from V and 5 bases from J; junction bases left unmatched: 5. The V gene's germline CDR1 is SGDLS and CDR2 YYNGEE. This chain's CDR3 is CASSATQGANEKLFF. The CDR3 coding sequence is TGTGCCAGCAGCGCTACACAGGGGGCCAATGAAAAACTGTTTTTT.

This chain joins TRBV5-1 and TRBJ1-1; 7 bases align to TRBD1. This CDR3 is 15 amino acids long. The V segment lost 4 bases and the J segment 1 base; nucleotides outside the gene matches: 7. Germline loops: CDR1 SGHRS, CDR2 YFSETQ. CDR3 in DNA: TGCGCCAGCAGCCCACGACAGGGTTCGAACACTGAAGCTTTCTTT. Translated: CASSPRQGSNTEAFF.

This clone came up a few times. This sequence joins TRBV15 and TRBJ1-2; 8 bases are a match to TRBD1. With 2 bases clipped from V and 8 bases from J, the junction kept 13 bases outside the gene matches. CDR1 and CDR2 from the germline V gene are LNHNV and YYDKDF (reference sequence). The CDR3 loop spans 16 amino acids. CDR3 DNA: TGTGCCACCAGCAGATCACTAGACAGGGGCGTGAGCGGCTACACCTTC. Its translation is CATSRSLDRGVSGYTF.

This chain links TRBV25-1 with TRBJ1-1, with 9 nucleotides matching TRBD1. With V trimmed by 1 base and J by 0 bases, 0 bases remained unmatched. The CDR3 totals 15 residues. Germline V gene data show CDR1 as MGHDK and CDR2 as SYGVNS. DNA for the CDR3: TGTGCCAGCAGTGAATGGGACAGGGTGAACACTGAAGCTTTCTTT. It encodes CASSEWDRVNTEAFF.

This clone was recorded only once. The CDR3 protein is CASSPVETYEQYF. The CDR3 DNA is TGTGCCAGCTCACCCGTAGAGACCTACGAGCAGTACTTC. This rearrangement joins TRBV18 to TRBJ2-7; D ambiguous. The CDR3 length is 13 residues. Trimming removed 3 bases at V and 2 bases at J, with 8 bases between. The germline V gene encodes CDR1 KGHSH and CDR2 LQKENI.

The J gene is TRBJ2-5, the V gene TRBV6-5; 9 nucleotides agree with TRBD2. V shed 6 bases, J shed 5 bases, and the junction held 7 bases outside the gene matches. The germline gives CDR1 MNHEY, CDR2 SVGAGI. The CDR3 contains 14 residues. The CDR3 protein is CASRGSGGPETQYF. The CDR3 DNA is TGTGCCAGCAGGGGTAGCGGGGGCCCCGAGACCCAGTACTTC.